Given below is one T cell receptor (beta chain) in context. Its target is unknown. The data originate from a study of CD8 T cells in ankylosing spondylitis. The J segment lost 1 base and the V segment lost 3 bases, leaving 10 bases of the junction unmatched. The germline V gene has CDR1 KGHSH and CDR2 LQKENI. The CDR3 is made up of 17 amino acids. Making use of molecular barcodes, quantitative 5'-RACE generated TCR beta libraries. Using its own MiXCR run on the 5' RACE reads, TCRdb lists one record per CDR3 protein. Among 270,000 or so distinct CDR3 sequences listed, over 15% were seen once. Findings and limits, study-wide: Matched ankylosing spondylitis synovial fluid reportedly showed significant enrichment of disease-linked clones. CD8+ disease-linked clones were present at relatively low frequencies in blood. The study identified a TCR beta motif of roughly eight highly homologous variants that appeared characteristic of ankylosing spondylitis blood.

The sequenced material came from blood, either unsorted or a sorted T cell fraction (not recorded which). The rearrangement joins TRBV18 to TRBJ2-5, with 8 positions matching TRBD1. This sequence was found in a male donor with ankylosing spondylitis or in good health (not recorded which). The CDR3 protein is CASSPVTGAPIQETQYF. Here the CDR3 DNA reads TGTGCCAGCTCACCTGTGACAGGGGCTCCGATCCAAGAGACCCAGTACTTC.